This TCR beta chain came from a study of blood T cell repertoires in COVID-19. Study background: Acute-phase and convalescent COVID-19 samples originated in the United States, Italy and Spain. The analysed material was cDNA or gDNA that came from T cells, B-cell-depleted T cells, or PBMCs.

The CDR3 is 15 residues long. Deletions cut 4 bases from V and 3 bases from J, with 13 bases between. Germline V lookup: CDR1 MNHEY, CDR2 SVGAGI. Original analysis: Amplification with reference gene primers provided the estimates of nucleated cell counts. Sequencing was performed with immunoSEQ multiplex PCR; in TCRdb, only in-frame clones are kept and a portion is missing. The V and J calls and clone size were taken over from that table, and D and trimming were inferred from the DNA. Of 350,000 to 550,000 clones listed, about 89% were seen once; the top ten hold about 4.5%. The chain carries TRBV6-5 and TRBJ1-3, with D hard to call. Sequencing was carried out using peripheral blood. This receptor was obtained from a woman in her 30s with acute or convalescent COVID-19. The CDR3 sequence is CASSLRGDFGNTIYF. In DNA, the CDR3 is TGTGCCAGCAGTTTACGGGGTGATTTTGGAAACACCATATATTTT.